This is a list of T cell receptor beta chains from one sample in a study of CD8 T cells in Susac syndrome. TCRdb passed the immunoSEQ multiplex PCR reads through MiXCR, listing each CDR3 protein once. Among roughly 110,000 distinct CDR3 sequences listed, approximately 93% were seen once. The sequenced material came from CD8+ T cells from PBMCs. These receptor sequences come from a human donor with Susac syndrome. The CDR3 runs from the conserved cysteine through the conserved F or W. A D gene is named only where the DNA matches it firmly. The size field is filled for only some rows; it gives once, few, many or a size class.

J gene	V gene	clone size	D gene	CDR3 DNA	CDR3 protein
TRBJ2-1	TRBV5-4	-	TRBD2	TGTGCCAGCAGCTTTGGCGGGGGGGCAAATGAGCAGTTCTTC	CASSFGGGANEQFF
TRBJ2-5	TRBV6-2/TRBV6-3	-	-	TGTGCCAGCACACTCCCATCGCATCTCGAGGGGGAAGAGACCCAGTACTTC	CASTLPSHLEGEETQYF
TRBJ1-2	TRBV13	-	-	TGTGCCAGCAGCTCCGGGACGGACTATGGCTACACCTTC	CASSSGTDYGYTF
TRBJ1-2	TRBV9	once	TRBD1	TGTGCCAGCAAGTCCGACAGGGGGTATGGCTACACCTTC	CASKSDRGYGYTF
TRBJ2-7	TRBV5-1	-	-	TGCGCCAGCAGCGTCACAGTCTCCTACGAGCAGTACTTC	CASSVTVSYEQYF
TRBJ2-1	TRBV5-6	-	-	TGTGCCAGCAGCTTCGGTAGCCCCGCGGAGCAGTTCTTC	CASSFGSPAEQFF
TRBJ1-5	TRBV12-3/TRBV12-4	-	-	TGTGCCAGCAGTTACGCGGGGATTCAGCCCCAGCATTTT	CASSYAGIQPQHF
TRBJ2-1	TRBV11-2	-	TRBD2	TGTGCCAGCAGCCTCGTCCTGTCGGGGGGGCATGAGCAGTTCTTC	CASSLVLSGGHEQFF
TRBJ2-5	TRBV6-1	-	TRBD2	TGTGCCAGCTGGGGGGTTAGCGGGGGGATTGCGCAAGAGACCCAGTACTTC	CASWGVSGGIAQETQYF
TRBJ2-3	TRBV6-4	once	-	TGTGCCAGCAGCCAGACAGCCTCCACAGATACGCAGTATTTT	CASSQTASTDTQYF
TRBJ2-7	TRBV24-1	-	TRBD2	TGTGCCACCAGTGACAAGACTAGCGGGGGGTACGAGCAGTACTTC	CATSDKTSGGYEQYF
TRBJ2-1	TRBV19	-	-	TGTGCCAGTAGCACAGGGTTGAGCTCCTACAATGAGCAGTTCTTC	CASSTGLSSYNEQFF
TRBJ2-3	TRBV9	-	TRBD1	TGTGCCAGCAGCGTTGGGGACAGGGGTGCAGATACGCAGTATTTT	CASSVGDRGADTQYF
TRBJ2-3	TRBV6-5	-	-	TGTGCCAGCAGTTACTCGAATCTGGCAGATACGCAGTATTTT	CASSYSNLADTQYF
TRBJ2-7	TRBV18	-	TRBD1	TGTGCCAGCTCACCGGGGACAGGTGGGGACTACGAGCAGTACTTC	CASSPGTGGDYEQYF
TRBJ1-1	TRBV7-9	-	-	TGTGCCAGCAGCTTAGTACAGACTGAAGCTTTCTTT	CASSLVQTEAFF
TRBJ2-1	TRBV13	-	-	TGTGCCAGCAGCCATCGACAGGCTAGCTCCTACAATGAGCAGTTCTTC	CASSHRQASSYNEQFF
TRBJ1-1	TRBV27	-	-	TGTGCCAGCACTTCGGACAGAAACACTGAAGCTTTCTTT	CASTSDRNTEAFF
TRBJ2-2	TRBV12-3/TRBV12-4	-	-	TGTGCCAGCAGTCCGTACAAGAACACCGGGGAGCTGTTTTTT	CASSPYKNTGELFF
TRBJ2-7	TRBV21-1	-	-	TGTGCCAGGGGACGGGCCAAAGGAGAAGGCGAGCAGTACTTC	CARGRAKGEGEQYF
TRBJ2-5	TRBV24-1	-	-	TGTGCCACCAGTGATTCCAGGCAGGGCATGGAGACCCAGTACTTC	CATSDSRQGMETQYF
TRBJ1-2	TRBV27	-	-	TGTGCCAGCAGTCCCATGGGAGGGGCTGGCTACACCTTC	CASSPMGGAGYTF